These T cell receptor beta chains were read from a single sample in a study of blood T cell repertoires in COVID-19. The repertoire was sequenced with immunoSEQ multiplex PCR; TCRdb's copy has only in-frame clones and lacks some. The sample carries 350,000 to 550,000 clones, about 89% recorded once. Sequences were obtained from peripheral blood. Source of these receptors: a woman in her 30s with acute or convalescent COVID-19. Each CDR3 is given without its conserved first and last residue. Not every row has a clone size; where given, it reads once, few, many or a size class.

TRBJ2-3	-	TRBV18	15	ASSPFTGTTGLDTQY
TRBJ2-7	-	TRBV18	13	ASSSTQDRGGEQY
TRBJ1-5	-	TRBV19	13	ASKKTGDPYQPQH
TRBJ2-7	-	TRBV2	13	ASRERLAGVGEQY
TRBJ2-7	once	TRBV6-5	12	ASRQPSGGGEQY
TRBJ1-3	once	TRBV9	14	ASSLSTGGSGNTIY
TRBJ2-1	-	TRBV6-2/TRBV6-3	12	ASSYSGGGNEQF
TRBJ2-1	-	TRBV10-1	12	ASSSGGAVDEQF
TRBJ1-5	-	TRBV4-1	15	ASSQNPSDRGLQPQH
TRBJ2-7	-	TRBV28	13	ASSLDRARSYEQY
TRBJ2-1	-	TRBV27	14	ASSASGGAAYNEQF
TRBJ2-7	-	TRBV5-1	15	ASSLGLAGTVTPEQY
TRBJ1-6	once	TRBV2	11	ASTGTRNSPLH
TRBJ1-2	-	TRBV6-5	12	ASSGDSAFYGYT
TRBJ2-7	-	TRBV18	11	ASSINPSDEQY
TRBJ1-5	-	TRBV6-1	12	ASSEVRGYQPQH
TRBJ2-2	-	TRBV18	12	ASSLGSGTGELF
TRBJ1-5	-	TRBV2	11	ASSSNRDQPQH
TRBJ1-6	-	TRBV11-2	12	ASSSTGDNSPLH
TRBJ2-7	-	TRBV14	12	ASSQVGRAVEQY
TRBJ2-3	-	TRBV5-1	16	ASSLISGGPASTDTQY
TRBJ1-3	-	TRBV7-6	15	ASSPSVLPSSGNTIY
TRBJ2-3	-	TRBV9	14	ASSPQGRGAWGTQY
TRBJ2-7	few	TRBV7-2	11	ASSLDRFYEQY
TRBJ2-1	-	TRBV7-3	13	ASSLLPSSYNEQF
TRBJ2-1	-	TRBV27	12	ASSLEAGFGEQF